A selection of T cell receptor beta chains follows, all from one sample in a study of blood T cell repertoires in COVID-19. The table came from immunoSEQ multiplex PCR; TCRdb's copy has only in-frame clones and leaves some out. The sample includes over 250,000 clones, roughly 90% seen only once; the top ten take 1% to 1.3%. The specimen sequenced was PBMCs or T cells enriched from blood (not recorded which). These receptors all stem from a woman aged 25 to 39 who had recovered from COVID-19. CDR3s include the opening cysteine and the closing phenylalanine or tryptophan. Each record gives: J gene, V gene, CDR3 protein.

TRBJ2-2	TRBV18	CASSPAAVDSGTGELFF
TRBJ2-1	TRBV4-3	CASSQMGYRGDNEQFF
TRBJ2-7	TRBV5-5	CASSTPTGTYEQYF
TRBJ2-1	TRBV5-5	CASSLGPSGNFYNEQFF
TRBJ2-1	TRBV19	CASSIRPSGGSSYNEQFF
TRBJ2-2	TRBV6-2/TRBV6-3	CASSFRDSYTGELFF
TRBJ2-1	TRBV5-1	CASNPTLAPSSYNEQFF
TRBJ2-7	TRBV7-6	CASSRSGVGYEQYF
TRBJ2-7	TRBV11-2	CASSRTAYEQYF
TRBJ1-4	TRBV28	CASSSRHAKEKLFF
TRBJ1-1	TRBV11-2	CASSLGGAGDTEAFF
TRBJ2-7	TRBV6-5	CAILKGGRDYEQYF
TRBJ1-5	TRBV5-6	CASSSGFQPQHF
TRBJ2-1	TRBV27	CASSFASGVYNEQFF
TRBJ1-2	TRBV12-3/TRBV12-4	CASSLRGNGYTF
TRBJ2-2	TRBV7-9	CASSPYGELFF
TRBJ2-7	TRBV5-1	CASTPGLRAYEQYF
TRBJ1-5	TRBV10-3	CAISAREGSNQPQHF
TRBJ2-3	TRBV28	CASSLKRTSGSTDTQYF
TRBJ1-2	TRBV28	CASSFQGAYGYTF
TRBJ2-1	TRBV7-8	CASSFFSGTSGTNNEQFF
TRBJ2-7	TRBV5-1	CASSLGAPGRSYEQYF
TRBJ2-1	TRBV4-1	CASSQDTGGPRNEQFF
TRBJ2-7	TRBV19	CASSNGQGSYEQYF
TRBJ2-5	TRBV7-2	CASSLVWAGVETQYF
TRBJ2-5	TRBV10-3	CAISEPGLAGEETQYF
TRBJ2-7	TRBV5-6	CASSLGAGSSYEQYF
TRBJ2-7	TRBV19	CASSPRQGSYEQYF
TRBJ2-5	TRBV5-1	CASSSGLAGELYQETQYF
TRBJ2-7	TRBV7-9	CASSLHSYEQYF
TRBJ2-5	TRBV5-8	CASSPRGRETQYF
TRBJ1-2	TRBV5-4	CASSSGQGISGYTF
TRBJ1-5	TRBV6-5	CASSRQGKQPQHF
TRBJ2-1	TRBV7-9	CASSSTMGLAVYNEQFF
TRBJ2-5	TRBV19	CASRKLAGETQYF
TRBJ1-5	TRBV3-1/TRBV3-2	CASSQGSGGNQPQHF
TRBJ2-1	TRBV30	CAWSVSLGGKFF
TRBJ2-7	TRBV2	CASRSSYEQYF
TRBJ2-7	TRBV4-1	CASSRTAAYEQYF
TRBJ1-6	TRBV18	CASSPDPGQDSPLHF